These 32 T cell receptor beta chains originate from one sample sequenced in a study of identifying expanded T cells in peripheral blood. Measured with immunoSEQ multiplex PCR; TCRdb has only the in-frame clones, and not every one. Of over 100,000 clones listed, 88% are singletons. Sequenced material: blood. The receptors shown here come from a person aged 18-70 years in good health.

This clone was seen only a few times. The V gene is TRBV5-4, the J gene TRBJ1-5; TRBD1 matches at 7 bases. This CDR3 comprises 13 residues. J lost 2 bases, V lost 6 bases, and 2 bases had no gene match. The germline V gene has CDR1 SGHNT and CDR2 YYREEE (reference sequence). CDR3 loop: CASTGGRNQPQHF. The DNA of the CDR3 is TGTGCCAGCACAGGGGGGCGCAATCAGCCCCAGCATTTT. Variable domain in full (rest from reference TRBV5-4 and TRBJ1-5): ETGVTQSPTHLIKTRGQQVTLRCSSQSGHNTVSWYQQALGQGPQFIFQYYREEENGRGNFPPRFSGLQFPNYSSELNVNALELDDSALYLCASTGGRNQPQHFGDGTRLSIL.

The CDR3 nucleotides are TGTGCCAGCAGCCAGACTAGCGGGATCTCCAATGAGCAGTTCTTC. Its translation: CASSQTSGISNEQFF. The chain links TRBV6-5 to TRBJ2-1; TRBD2 matches at 11 bases. The CDR3 spans 15 residues. The V gene's germline CDR1 is MNHEY and CDR2 SVGAGI. J lost 6 bases, V lost 6 bases, and 7 bases had no gene match.

The chain couples TRBV5-1 to TRBJ2-1; 12 bases fit TRBD1. CDR1 is SGHRS, CDR2 YFSETQ, per germline. V lost 4 bases, J lost 7 bases, and 6 bases stayed unmatched. This CDR3 region has 15 residues. The CDR3 DNA sequence: TGCGCCAGCAGCCGGGACAGGGGGCGAGGGAATGAGCAGTTCTTC. Its translation is CASSRDRGRGNEQFF. Together with reference TRBV5-1 and TRBJ2-1, the CDR3 gives the full variable domain: KAGVTQTPRYLIKTRGQQVTLSCSPISGHRSVSWYQQTPGQGLQFLFEYFSETQRNKGNFPGRFSGRQFSNSRSEMNVSTLELGDSALYLCASSRDRGRGNEQFFGPGTRLTVL.

The genes are TRBV4-2 and TRBJ1-1, with 8 nucleotides matching TRBD1. J was trimmed by 0 bases and V by 1 base; bases with no gene match: 4. Per the germline V gene, CDR1 is LGHNA and CDR2 is YNFKEQ. There are 16 residues in the CDR3. The CDR3: CASSQVQGGMNTEAFF. The CDR3 DNA sequence: TGTGCCAGCAGCCAAGTACAGGGGGGTATGAACACTGAAGCTTTCTTT.

V gene TRBV7-3 combines with J gene TRBJ2-3, with 7 bases matching TRBD1. Germline loops: CDR1 SGHTA, CDR2 FQGTGA. This CDR3 has 14 residues. V trimming: 5 bases; J trimming: 3 bases; junction bases outside the gene matches: 5. The CDR3 region has the DNA TGTGCCAGCAGCCCAGACAGGGAGACAGATACGCAGTATTTT. The encoded protein is CASSPDRETDTQYF.

The chain recombines TRBV18 with TRBJ2-5, with D perhaps TRBD1 (6 bases). CDR1 is KGHSH, CDR2 LQKENI, per germline. The V gene lost 6 bases and the J gene lost 2 bases, with 7 bases spanning the gap. The CDR3 extends over 12 amino acids. CDR3 protein: CASSDRQETQYF. The CDR3 nucleotides are TGTGCCAGCTCGGACAGACAAGAGACCCAGTACTTC.

The chain has TRBV4-1 and TRBJ2-1; 11 nucleotides align to TRBD2. The CDR3 length is 17 residues. With V trimmed by 4 bases and J by 5 bases, 10 bases remained unmatched. CDR1 and CDR2 (germline): MGHRA, YSYEKL. CDR3 region: CASSLRTSGRGDNEQFF. The CDR3 DNA reads TGCGCCAGCAGCCTACGCACTAGCGGGAGAGGGGACAATGAGCAGTTCTTC.

V is TRBV19 and J is TRBJ1-5, with a tentative D call TRBD1 (6 bases). The CDR3 is 15 residues long. Germline V CDR1 and CDR2: LNHDA, SQIVND (reference sequence). V was cut by 3 bases and J by 2 bases, with 11 bases left in between. Here the CDR3 DNA reads TGTGCCAGTAGTATTGCAGGGGTAGGCAATCAGCCCCAGCATTTT. Amino acid sequence: CASSIAGVGNQPQHF. The full variable domain, its missing parts supplied by reference TRBV19 and TRBJ1-5, is DGGITQSPKYLFRKEGQNVTLSCEQNLNHDAMYWYRQDPGQGLRLIYYSQIVNDFQKGDIAEGYSVSREKKESFPLTVTSAQKNPTAFYLCASSIAGVGNQPQHFGDGTRLSIL.

This chain joins TRBV14 and TRBJ2-7; 11 bases align to TRBD2. Trimming at V came to 4 bases and at J to 10 bases, leaving 27 bases not matched to a gene. Per germline, CDR1 SGHDN and CDR2 FVKESK. The CDR3 consists of 20 residues. For the CDR3, the DNA is TGTGCCAGCAGCCGAGTCGGACACCGAGATACTAGCGGGGGTTCCACCTCCCAGTACTTC. The encoded protein is CASSRVGHRDTSGGSTSQYF.

This chain uses TRBV19 with TRBJ2-1, with D possibly TRBD2 on 6 matching bases. Trimming cost V 0 bases and J 4 bases, with 10 bases left between them. Germline CDR1 LNHDA, CDR2 SQIVND (reference sequence). This CDR3 spans 15 amino acids. The CDR3 region has the DNA TGTGCCAGTAGTATAGATAGCGGCCTTTACAATGAGCAGTTCTTC. This gives the protein CASSIDSGLYNEQFF.

The chain couples TRBV5-1 to TRBJ2-3; D ambiguous. The length of the CDR3 is 12 residues. Germline V CDR1 and CDR2: SGHRS, YFSETQ. V was clipped by 4 bases and J by 0 bases, with 3 bases between them. The CDR3 nucleotides are TGCGCCAGCAGCAGAAGCACAGATACGCAGTATTTT. This codes for CASSRSTDTQYF.

The chain combines TRBV7-2 with TRBJ2-5; 10 bases fit TRBD2. This CDR3 has 16 amino acids. Germline loops: CDR1 SGHTA, CDR2 FQGNSA. With 0 bases clipped from V and 4 bases from J, the junction kept 5 bases outside the gene matches. The CDR3 sequence is CASSLAVSGGRETQYF. The CDR3 coding sequence is TGTGCCAGCAGCTTAGCGGTTAGCGGGGGGAGAGAGACCCAGTACTTC. Variable domain in full (rest from reference TRBV7-2 and TRBJ2-5): GAGVSQSPSNKVTEKGKDVELRCDPISGHTALYWYRQSLGQGLEFLIYFQGNSAPDKSGLPSDRFSAERTGGSVSTLTIQRTQQEDSAVYLCASSLAVSGGRETQYFGPGTRLLVL.

J is TRBJ2-7 and V is TRBV28; D possibly corresponds to TRBD2 (7 bases). Trimming left V 5 bases short and J 1 base short, with 9 bases between. CDR1 and CDR2 from the germline V gene are MDHEN and SYDVKM. The CDR3 spans 13 residues. The CDR3 region has the DNA TGTGCCAGCAGTAGCGGGACATCCTACGAGCAGTACTTC. It yields the protein CASSSGTSYEQYF. Full variable domain (missing parts from reference TRBV28 and TRBJ2-7): DVKVTQSSRYLVKRTGEKVFLECVQDMDHENMFWYRQDPGLGLRLIYFSYDVKMKEKGDIPEGYSVSREKKERFSLILESASTNQTSMYLCASSSGTSYEQYFGPGTRLTVT.

CDR3 in amino acids: CASSLWGSGELFF. In DNA, the CDR3 is TGTGCCAGCAGTTTATGGGGGTCCGGGGAGCTGTTTTTT. The V and J genes are TRBV27 and TRBJ2-2; D may be TRBD1 or TRBD2 (5 bases each). CDR3 size: 13 residues. V was trimmed by 1 base and J by 6 bases, leaving 6 bases between them. Germline V gene data show CDR1 as MNHEY and CDR2 as SMNVEV (reference sequence).

The chain is built from TRBV7-8 and TRBJ2-2; TRBD2 aligns across 12 bases. Germline loops: CDR1 SGHVS, CDR2 FQNEAQ. The CDR3 extends over 16 amino acids. V lost 5 bases and J lost 4; bases outside the gene matches: 5. The CDR3: CASSPTSGRVTGELFF. The CDR3 DNA follows: TGTGCCAGCAGCCCGACTAGCGGGAGAGTCACCGGGGAGCTGTTTTTT.

The chain couples TRBV9 to TRBJ1-6; D is undetermined. The V end lost 0 bases, the J end lost 10 bases, and 14 bases lay between the germline ends. The CDR3 is 15 amino acids. The V gene's germline CDR1 is SGDLS and CDR2 YYNGEE. The CDR3 region is CASSVDVTVRSPLHF. The CDR3 nucleotides read TGTGCCAGCAGCGTAGATGTGACGGTTAGGTCACCCCTCCACTTT.

The genes are TRBV28 and TRBJ2-6; D ambiguous. There are 14 residues in the CDR3. Germline values: CDR1 MDHEN, CDR2 SYDVKM. V gave up 6 bases and J gave up 1 base, with 7 bases separating them. Here the CDR3 DNA reads TGTGCCAGCAGAGAGCAATCTGGGGCCAACGTCCTGACTTTC. Translated, it gives CASREQSGANVLTF.

V is TRBV29-1 and J is TRBJ2-2, with D unclear. Germline V gives CDR1 SQVTM, CDR2 ANQGSEA. The CDR3 contains 13 residues. V gave up 1 base and J gave up 4 bases, with 7 bases separating them. CDR3 in amino acids: CSVEVARTGELFF. In DNA, the CDR3 is TGCAGCGTTGAAGTGGCCCGCACCGGGGAGCTGTTTTTT.

V is TRBV5-1 and J is TRBJ2-7; 9 positions match TRBD1. The CDR3 spans 16 residues. The germline CDR1 and CDR2 sequences are SGHRS and YFSETQ. The V and J ends lost 3 bases and 5 bases, in that order; junction bases with no gene match: 12. The CDR3 reads CASSSRKWDRDDEQYF. In DNA, the CDR3 is TGCGCCAGCAGCTCCCGGAAATGGGACAGGGATGACGAGCAGTACTTC. Full variable domain (missing parts from reference TRBV5-1 and TRBJ2-7): KAGVTQTPRYLIKTRGQQVTLSCSPISGHRSVSWYQQTPGQGLQFLFEYFSETQRNKGNFPGRFSGRQFSNSRSEMNVSTLELGDSALYLCASSSRKWDRDDEQYFGPGTRLTVT.

The gene calls are TRBV10-1 and TRBJ2-3; D not resolved. Looked up from germline, CDR1 is WNHNN and CDR2 is SYGVQD (reference sequence). V was clipped by 6 bases and J by 6 bases, with 13 bases between them. This CDR3 spans 13 amino acids. CDR3 sequence (DNA): TGCGCCAGCAGCGTAGATCCCGGGGATACGCAGTATTTT. Translating it yields CASSVDPGDTQYF.

This clone was seen only once. V usage is TRBV7-2 and J usage is TRBJ2-6; D is ambiguous. This CDR3 has 14 amino acids. The V gene lost 3 bases and the J gene lost 0 bases, with 3 bases spanning the gap. The germline CDR1 and CDR2 sequences are SGHTA and FQGNSA. The CDR3 loop reads CASSFRSGANVLTF. CDR3 bases: TGTGCCAGCAGCTTTCGCTCTGGGGCCAACGTCCTGACTTTC.

This clone was seen a few times. This sequence joins TRBV19 and TRBJ1-6; 8 bases are a match to TRBD1. This CDR3 contains 14 residues. The germline V gene has CDR1 LNHDA and CDR2 SQIVND (reference sequence). With V trimmed by 3 bases and J by 13 bases, 8 bases remained unmatched. CDR3 loop: CASSIRQGADPLHF. The CDR3 region has the DNA TGTGCCAGTAGTATTCGGCAGGGGGCAGACCCCCTCCACTTT. The variable domain in full, with the rest retrieved from reference TRBV19 and TRBJ1-6, is DGGITQSPKYLFRKEGQNVTLSCEQNLNHDAMYWYRQDPGQGLRLIYYSQIVNDFQKGDIAEGYSVSREKKESFPLTVTSAQKNPTAFYLCASSIRQGADPLHFGNGTRLTVT.

This clone was observed once. The chain couples TRBV7-3 to TRBJ2-3, with TRBD2 matching 7 bases. V lost 1 base, J lost 2 bases, and 6 bases stayed unmatched. The germline V gene encodes CDR1 SGHTA and CDR2 FQGTGA. The CDR3 is made up of 16 amino acids. CDR3 DNA sequence: TGTGCCAGCAGCTTAAATCCTAGCGGAAACACAGATACGCAGTATTTT. Translating gives CASSLNPSGNTDTQYF.

V and J are TRBV5-6 and TRBJ1-2; D is unresolved. CDR3 length: 13 residues. V was cut by 1 base and J by 4 bases, with 8 bases left in between. Germline CDR1 SGHDT, CDR2 YYEEEE. CDR3 residues: CASSLPLFYGYTF. Here the CDR3 DNA reads TGTGCCAGCAGCTTGCCCTTATTCTATGGCTACACCTTC.

This clone came up once. The rearrangement links TRBV6-6 to TRBJ2-1; D uncertain. The germline gives CDR1 MNHNY, CDR2 SVGAGI (reference sequence). The CDR3 length is 14 residues. Between the trimmed V and J ends, which lost 3 bases and 7 bases, there was a span of 13 bases. CDR3 protein: CASSYGPTKNEQFF. The CDR3 nucleotides are TGTGCCAGCAGTTATGGGCCTACCAAGAATGAGCAGTTCTTC.

The CDR3 here is CASSLTGGVTEAFF. In DNA, the CDR3 is TGTGCCAGCAGCTTGACAGGGGGCGTCACTGAAGCTTTCTTT. The chain is built from TRBV5-6 and TRBJ1-1, with 9 nucleotides matching TRBD1. Germline CDR1 reads SGHDT; CDR2 reads YYEEEE. The CDR3 sequence is 14 residues long. The V segment lost 1 base and the J segment 4 bases; nucleotides outside the gene matches: 2.

Turning to this clone: The junction and the germline gene differ at one end; a read error may be behind it. The chain is built from TRBV5-4 and TRBJ2-7; the match to TRBD2 covers 12 bases. The germline gives CDR1 SGHNT, CDR2 YYREEE (reference sequence). The CDR3 sequence is 15 residues long. In DNA, the CDR3 is TGTGCCGGCAGCTTTCTAGCGGGAGGGGACTACGAGCAGTACTTC. Translating gives CAGSFLAGGDYEQYF.

The CDR3 region is CASSQALGLSGANVLTF. The CDR3, as DNA: TGTGCCAGCAGCCAAGCTCTGGGTCTTAGCGGGGCCAACGTCCTGACTTTC. The rearrangement joins TRBV14 to TRBJ2-6, with D uncertain. CDR1 is SGHDN and CDR2 is FVKESK in the germline V gene. Trimming removed 1 base from V and 4 bases from J, with 14 bases in between. This CDR3 has 17 residues.

The chain is built from TRBV5-1 and TRBJ2-2; the match to TRBD2 covers 7 bases. There are 15 residues in the CDR3. V shed 4 bases, J shed 2 bases, and the junction held 5 bases outside the gene matches. Germline V gives CDR1 SGHRS, CDR2 YFSETQ. As DNA, the CDR3 is TGCGCCAGCAGCGCGAGCGGGACCAACACCGGGGAGCTGTTTTTT. Protein product: CASSASGTNTGELFF.

This chain joins TRBV28 and TRBJ2-5; 10 nucleotides align to TRBD2. V shed 5 bases and J 1 base; nucleotides not matched to a gene: 7. The CDR3 extends over 16 amino acids. Germline-derived CDR1 and CDR2 are MDHEN and SYDVKM. This CDR3 reads CASSTPGLAIQETQYF. CDR3 DNA sequence: TGTGCCAGCAGTACCCCGGGACTAGCGATCCAAGAGACCCAGTACTTC.

The chain has TRBV9 and TRBJ2-1; no definite D call. Deletions cut 4 bases from V and 0 bases from J, with 5 bases between. There are 13 residues in the CDR3. Germline-derived CDR1 and CDR2 are SGDLS and YYNGEE. The CDR3, as DNA: TGTGCCAGCAGCTCCGGCTCCTACAATGAGCAGTTCTTC. Amino acids: CASSSGSYNEQFF.

The gene calls are TRBV6-1 and TRBJ1-2; 8 bases are a match to TRBD1. V lost 6 bases to trimming and J lost 5 bases; unmatched junction nucleotides: 8. There are 14 residues in the CDR3. In germline, CDR1 is MNHNS, CDR2 SASEGT. CDR3: CASRPDRDIYGYTF. CDR3 DNA: TGTGCCAGCAGACCGGACAGGGACATTTATGGCTACACCTTC.